These 14 T cell receptor beta chains came from one sample sequenced in a study of CD8 T cells in ankylosing spondylitis. Each CDR3 protein gets one entry after TCRdb re-called the 5' RACE reads with MiXCR. The repertoire holds fewer than 200,000 distinct CDR3 sequences, 18% seen once, with about 8.3% in the top ten. Input material: blood, either unsorted or a sorted T cell fraction (not recorded which). The receptor set was obtained from a male donor with ankylosing spondylitis or in good health (not recorded which).

There are many counts of this clonotype. An end of the junction differs from the germline gene, which may be a read error. This chain connects TRBV20-1 to TRBJ2-4; possible D gene TRBD2, 6 bases. In germline, CDR1 is DFQATT, CDR2 SNEGSKA (reference sequence). The CDR3 totals 11 residues. The CDR3 DNA sequence: TGCAGTGCTAGTGACGGGAGTGATCCCCACTTC. Translation gives CSASDGSDPHF.

This clonotype was counted between two and nine times. A read error may explain this, as a much larger clone is one base away. This sequence joins TRBV7-3 and TRBJ2-7; perhaps TRBD2 as D (6 bases). Germline V gene lookup returns CDR1 SGHTA and CDR2 FQGTGA. The CDR3 loop spans 15 amino acids. Here the CDR3 reads CASSNQRLDVYKQYF. Here the CDR3 DNA reads TGTGCCAGCAGCAATCAAAGACTAGATGTCTACAAGCAGTACTTC.

This sequence joins TRBV20-1 and TRBJ2-7, with TRBD2 matching 7 bases. CDR3 length: 14 amino acids. After removal of 1 base from V and 0 bases from J, the junction contained 3 bases not matched to a gene. Germline CDR1 and CDR2: DFQATT and SNEGSKA (reference sequence). CDR3 DNA sequence: TGCAGTGCTAGAGTGGTAGCGGGCTCCTACGAGCAGTACTTC. It translates to CSARVVAGSYEQYF.

V and J are TRBV18 and TRBJ2-7, with 13 nucleotides matching TRBD2. This CDR3 comprises 15 residues. Germline CDR1 is KGHSH and CDR2 is LQKENI. J was trimmed by 6 bases and V by 2 bases; bases with no gene match: 4. The CDR3, as DNA: TGTGCCAGCTCACCAAGGACTAGCGGGAGCGGCGAGCAGTACTTC. Amino acids: CASSPRTSGSGEQYF.

In this sample, this clonotype turned up a few times. The rearrangement links TRBV30 to TRBJ1-2; D remains unclear. This CDR3 contains 13 residues. V was clipped by 0 bases and J by 4 bases, with 9 bases between them. Germline CDR1 and CDR2: GTSNPN and SVGIG (reference sequence). The CDR3 loop reads CAWSVGQSYGYTF. CDR3 in DNA: TGTGCCTGGAGTGTCGGGCAGAGCTATGGCTACACCTTC.

The rearrangement uses TRBV19 and TRBJ1-1, with TRBD1 identical over 7 bases. V gave up 9 bases and J gave up 1 base; unmatched junction bases: 14. This CDR3 has 16 residues. Germline CDR1 reads LNHDA; CDR2 reads SQIVND (reference sequence). CDR3 sequence (DNA): TGTGCCAGCCAAATTACCGGGACAGTTCCGAACACTGAAGCTTTCTTT. Its protein product is CASQITGTVPNTEAFF.

The chain carries TRBV29-1 and TRBJ1-2; TRBD1 matches 9 bases. Germline V gives CDR1 SQVTM, CDR2 ANQGSEA. The CDR3 totals 15 residues. The trim removed 4 bases at V and 1 base at J, leaving 7 bases unmatched. CDR3 DNA: TGCAGCGTTGCCACAGGGACAGGGTTTAACTATGGCTACACCTTC. Encoded protein: CSVATGTGFNYGYTF.

This clonotype was observed at least ten times. The genes are TRBV28 and TRBJ2-1; D unresolved. V was shortened by 7 bases and J by 6 bases, with 10 bases between the two germline ends. Germline CDR1 reads MDHEN; CDR2 reads SYDVKM. This CDR3 has 12 amino acids. The CDR3 loop reads CASTHPANEQFF. The CDR3 DNA follows: TGTGCCAGCACCCATCCGGCCAATGAGCAGTTCTTC. The whole variable domain, remainder taken from reference TRBV28 and TRBJ2-1, is DVKVTQSSRYLVKRTGEKVFLECVQDMDHENMFWYRQDPGLGLRLIYFSYDVKMKEKGDIPEGYSVSREKKERFSLILESASTNQTSMYLCASTHPANEQFFGPGTRLTVL.

This chain uses TRBV5-4 with TRBJ2-1, with D perhaps assigned TRBD1 or TRBD2 (5 bases each). CDR1 and CDR2 (germline): SGHNT, YYREEE (reference sequence). The V and J ends lost 0 bases and 8 bases respectively, with 15 bases between them. This CDR3 region has 15 residues. CDR3 coding DNA: TGTGCCAGCAGCTTGGTAGCCTCCGGGGCCGATGAGCAGTTCTTC. Translation gives CASSLVASGADEQFF.

This chain uses TRBV6-4 with TRBJ2-7; 11 nucleotides align to TRBD2. Germline V gene lookup returns CDR1 MRHNA and CDR2 SNTAGT. The CDR3 loop spans 15 amino acids. The junction had 3 bases not matched to a gene; V was cut back by 0 bases and J by 5 bases. The CDR3 DNA sequence: TGTGCCAGCAGTGACTCACTAGCGGGAGTCCACGAGCAGTACTTC. Encoded protein: CASSDSLAGVHEQYF.

This clonotype has a count of ten or more. This sequence joins TRBV20-1 and TRBJ2-7, with 8 bases aligning to TRBD1. CDR3 size: 14 residues. Trimming removed 0 bases from V and 5 bases from J; junction bases left unmatched: 6. Germline loops: CDR1 DFQATT, CDR2 SNEGSKA (reference sequence). CDR3 sequence (DNA): TGCAGTGCTAGAGATGGGCAGGGGGCGGACGAGCAGTACTTC. Protein: CSARDGQGADEQYF.

This clonotype was observed at least ten times. CDR3 DNA: TGCAGTAGACACCACCCCACAGATACGCAGTATTTT. Its translation is CSRHHPTDTQYF. The chain uses TRBV20-1 and TRBJ2-3; no clear D gene. V gave up 8 bases and J gave up 2 bases, with 11 bases separating them. Germline V gene lookup returns CDR1 DFQATT and CDR2 SNEGSKA (reference sequence). This CDR3 contains 12 residues.

This clonotype appeared many times. The rearrangement joins TRBV20-1 to TRBJ2-7, with D unclear. CDR1 DFQATT and CDR2 SNEGSKA come from the germline V gene (reference sequence). The CDR3 is 12 residues long. CDR3 amino acids: CSVLGPTYEQYF. CDR3 DNA: TGCAGCGTCCTGGGTCCGACCTACGAGCAGTACTTC.

The V gene is TRBV5-4, the J gene TRBJ2-1; 9 bases are a match to TRBD2. CDR3 size: 17 residues. After removal of 0 bases from V and 15 bases from J, the junction contained 19 bases not matched to a gene. Germline assignment: CDR1 SGHNT and CDR2 YYREEE (reference sequence). CDR3 nucleotides: TGTGCCAGCAGCTTGGCTGGTAGCGGGAGACGGAATAACTCTCCGTTCTTC. This sequence encodes CASSLAGSGRRNNSPFF.